This is a list of T cell receptor beta chains from one sample in a study of cytomegalovirus exposure and HLA in healthy donors. Sequencing used immunoSEQ multiplex PCR; TCRdb keeps in-frame clones, though not all of them. This sample has about 110,000 clones, with around 87% found just once. Sequenced material: PBMCs. These receptors were taken from a woman aged 25 to 45 in good health and CMV-seropositive. Each CDR3 is given with its conserved first and last residue. The D gene is left open where the match is weak. The size field is filled for only some rows; it gives once, few, many or a size class.

>TRBJ2-7|.|TRBV7-2|.
TGTGCCAGCAGCTTAGGGACAGCACGGACCTACGAGCAGTACTTC
CASSLGTARTYEQYF
>TRBJ2-7|once|TRBV5-6|.
TGTGCCAGCAGCTTCGGCGGCTACGAGCAGTACTTC
CASSFGGYEQYF
>TRBJ2-7|.|TRBV2|.
TGTGCCAGCACCTCGGCCTACGAGCAGTACTTC
CASTSAYEQYF
>TRBJ2-5|.|TRBV11-1|TRBD2
TGTGCCAGCAGCGACCTGGGGGAGGGACAAGAGACCCAGTACTTC
CASSDLGEGQETQYF
>TRBJ1-6|.|TRBV6-5|TRBD1
TGTGCCAGCAGGGACAGGGGCGGGAATAATTCACCCCTCCACTTT
CASRDRGGNNSPLHF
>TRBJ1-3|.|TRBV27|.
TGTGCCAGCAGTCGAACCCCCCAGGTTGGGAACACCATATATTTT
CASSRTPQVGNTIYF
>TRBJ1-1|.|TRBV9|TRBD1
TGTGCCAGCAGCGAGGGACAGGGGAAAGGCACTGAAGCTTTCTTT
CASSEGQGKGTEAFF
>TRBJ1-6|.|TRBV30|.
TGTGCCTGGAGTGTTCAGGGTATAGGTTCACCCCTCCACTTT
CAWSVQGIGSPLHF
>TRBJ2-1|.|TRBV2|.
TGTGCCAGCAGTGTCGTGGACATGGGCCCTATTGAGCAGTTCTTC
CASSVVDMGPIEQFF
>TRBJ2-1|.|TRBV5-4|TRBD2
TGTGCCAGCAGCCGGACTAGCGGGGGGCCGAACAATGAGCAGTTCTTC
CASSRTSGGPNNEQFF
>TRBJ2-2|once|TRBV7-9|TRBD1
TGTGCCAGCAGTCCTGGGACAGGTGGGAACACCGGGGAGCTGTTTTTT
CASSPGTGGNTGELFF
>TRBJ2-2|.|TRBV7-2|.
TGTGCCAGCAAAACGCGGACGAACACCGGGGAGCTGTTTTTT
CASKTRTNTGELFF
>TRBJ1-1|few|TRBV28|.
TGTGCCTTAGGAAAACCCACGGGAGCTTTCTTT
CALGKPTGAFF
>TRBJ2-1|.|TRBV7-2|.
TGTGCCAGCAGCTTAGGTACAGGAGAGCAGTTCTTC
CASSLGTGEQFF
>TRBJ1-2|few|TRBV7-9|TRBD1
TGTGCCAGCAGCCCGTTTAAGGGACAGCTTAGAGTACCTTATGGCTACACCTTC
CASSPFKGQLRVPYGYTF
>TRBJ2-5|.|TRBV28|.
TGTGCCAGCAGTTCTGGAACAGCTCGGTACCAAGAGACCCAGTACTTC
CASSSGTARYQETQYF
>TRBJ2-7|.|TRBV9|TRBD2
TGTGCCAGCAGCGTAGGGACTAGCGGGTTCTACGAGCAGTACTTC
CASSVGTSGFYEQYF
>TRBJ2-1|.|TRBV6-6|TRBD2
TGTGCCAGCAGCCTTAAGACTAGCGGGAGATACAATGAGCAGTTCTTC
CASSLKTSGRYNEQFF
>TRBJ1-6|.|TRBV7-9|.
TGTGCCAGCAGCCCCGGGTCCGATAATTCACCCCTCCACTTT
CASSPGSDNSPLHF
>TRBJ2-2|.|TRBV7-9|.
TGTGCCATCGGGAGTGGGGAGCTGTTTTTT
CAIGSGELFF
>TRBJ1-1|.|TRBV27|.
TGTGCCAGCAGCTACCAGGGGTTTCAGAACACTGAAGCTTTCTTT
CASSYQGFQNTEAFF
>TRBJ1-2|.|TRBV6-5|TRBD1
TGTGCCAGCAGCGACCCGGGACAGGAATCTTATGGCTACACCTTC
CASSDPGQESYGYTF
>TRBJ1-5|.|TRBV19|.
TGTGCCAGTAGTATACGTCCGGGGGAAGGGCGTCAGCCCCAGCATTTT
CASSIRPGEGRQPQHF
>TRBJ1-1|.|TRBV29-1|TRBD1
TGCAGCGTTGCGGGACAGGGCTACACTGAAGCTTTCTTT
CSVAGQGYTEAFF
>TRBJ1-4|.|TRBV28|TRBD1
TGTGCCAGCAGTGTAGGACAGGGCGTCAATGAAAAACTGTTTTTT
CASSVGQGVNEKLFF
>TRBJ1-6|.|TRBV27|.
TGTGCCAGCAGTTTATCCGCGTTGAGTTCACCCCTCCACTTT
CASSLSALSSPLHF
>TRBJ2-7|.|TRBV5-1|.
TGCGCCAGCTCTTCAGGGGGGTTTCGGGTCGAGCAGTACTTC
CASSSGGFRVEQYF
>TRBJ2-4|.|TRBV4-1|TRBD1
TGCGCCAGCAGCCGCTTACAGGGGATACCCAAAAACATTCAGTACTTC
CASSRLQGIPKNIQYF
>TRBJ2-3|.|TRBV4-1|TRBD2
TGCGCCAGCAGTGGCTCAAGCGGGAGGGCCTTCGCCTCAGATACGCAGTATTTT
CASSGSSGRAFASDTQYF
>TRBJ2-2|.|TRBV10-3|.
TGTGCCATCAGTGAGTCAATCCTAGGAGGGACTCCCGGGGAGCTGTTTTTT
CAISESILGGTPGELFF
>TRBJ2-7|.|TRBV7-3|TRBD2
TGTGCCAGCAGCTTAGCTAGCGGGGCCTACGAGCAGTACTTC
CASSLASGAYEQYF
>TRBJ2-3|.|TRBV5-4|.
TGTGCCAGCAGCTTGGCTCCGGGGAGCACAGATACGCAGTATTTT
CASSLAPGSTDTQYF
>TRBJ1-2|.|TRBV19|TRBD1
TGTGCCAGTAAATTAAGGGGGCGCGGTCAGTATGGCTACACCTTC
CASKLRGRGQYGYTF
>TRBJ2-7|.|TRBV10-3|TRBD1
TGTGCCATCAGTGAGTCGAACAGGGGAAGATACGAGCAGTACTTC
CAISESNRGRYEQYF
>TRBJ2-6|.|TRBV10-3|.
TGTGCCATCAGTGAAAGTGCTAACGCCGTCCTGACTTTC
CAISESANAVLTF
>TRBJ2-1|.|TRBV6-5|.
TGTGCCAGCAGCCCTGACAGCTCCTACAATGAGCAGTTCTTC
CASSPDSSYNEQFF
>TRBJ2-3|.|TRBV25-1|.
TGTGCCAGCAGTGGGGGGGGCGCGCAGTATTTT
CASSGGGAQYF
>TRBJ2-1|.|TRBV7-6|.
TGTGCCAGCAGCTTAAGGCCGGGCTACAATGAGCAGTTCTTC
CASSLRPGYNEQFF
>TRBJ2-7|.|TRBV27|TRBD1
TGTGCCAGCAGTATAGGGACAGGGAGTTCCTACGAGCAGTACTTC
CASSIGTGSSYEQYF
>TRBJ1-2|.|TRBV5-4|TRBD1
TGTGCCAGCAGCCCACAGGGGGTAAACTATGGCTACACCTTC
CASSPQGVNYGYTF
>TRBJ1-2|.|TRBV2|TRBD1
TGTGCCAGCATAGGACAGGGTCAACGTGGCTACACCTTC
CASIGQGQRGYTF
>TRBJ2-3|.|TRBV7-9|TRBD2
TGTGCCAGCAGCCATCTAGCGGGAACTAGCACAGATACGCAGTATTTT
CASSHLAGTSTDTQYF
>TRBJ2-7|.|TRBV2|TRBD1
TGTGCCAGCAGATCCCGGGACAGGGCAACCTACGAGCAGTACTTC
CASRSRDRATYEQYF
>TRBJ2-7|.|TRBV10-3|TRBD1
TGTGCCATCAGTGAGTCGGACAGGCAATACCGCTACGAGCAGTACTTC
CAISESDRQYRYEQYF
>TRBJ2-2|once|TRBV11-2|.
TGTGCCAGCAGCCAGGGTTCCGGGGAGCTGTTTTTT
CASSQGSGELFF
>TRBJ1-5|.|TRBV30|.
TGTGCCTGGAGCCAGGGGATCGGGCAGCCCCAGCATTTT
CAWSQGIGQPQHF
>TRBJ1-1|.|TRBV19|.
TGTGCCAGTAGTATGGGGAGGAACACTGAAGCTTTCTTT
CASSMGRNTEAFF
>TRBJ2-7|.|TRBV4-3|TRBD2
TGCGCCAGCAGCCATATAGGGAGCGGGAGCGAGCAGTACTTC
CASSHIGSGSEQYF
>TRBJ2-7|.|TRBV28|.
TGTGCCACAAGGGGAGGCTATTCCTACGAGCAGTACTTC
CATRGGYSYEQYF
>TRBJ2-5|.|TRBV27|.
TGTGCCAGCAGTTTATCGTCCGCGGAGACCCAGTACTTC
CASSLSSAETQYF
>TRBJ2-1|.|TRBV7-8|TRBD2
TGTGCCAGCAGCTTAGGGGACGGGGGGGCGTCCGAGCAGTTCTTC
CASSLGDGGASEQFF
>TRBJ2-7|.|TRBV10-1|.
TGCGCCAGCACTGCCAGGCTCCCCGGGACCTACGAGCAGTACTTC
CASTARLPGTYEQYF
>TRBJ1-5|.|TRBV5-6|.
TGTGCCAGCAGCTTGGAGGGGCATAATCAGCCCCAGCATTTT
CASSLEGHNQPQHF
>TRBJ2-3|once|TRBV5-4|TRBD2
TGTGCCAGCAGCTTGGGGTCTAGCGGGAGGGCCCGGGATACGCAGTATTTT
CASSLGSSGRARDTQYF
>TRBJ2-7|.|TRBV2|.
TGTGCCAGCACGGGGTCAGGCTACGAGCAGTACTTC
CASTGSGYEQYF
>TRBJ1-2|.|TRBV6-5|TRBD1
TGTGCCAGCAGTCCGGGACAGCAATATGGCTACACCTTC
CASSPGQQYGYTF
>TRBJ2-7|once|TRBV28|.
TGTGCCAGCAGTCCCCCGTGGCCCCCTTACGAGCAGTACTTC
CASSPPWPPYEQYF